This TCR beta chain was identified during a study of identifying expanded T cells in peripheral blood. CDR3 length equals 16 residues. With 1 base clipped from V and 2 bases from J, the junction kept 4 bases outside the gene matches. From germline, CDR1 is SGHNT and CDR2 YYREEE (reference sequence). Assay: immunoSEQ multiplex PCR; the TCRdb copy retains only in-frame clones and omits some. Here the sample spans roughly 92,000 clones, more than 75% being singletons. The specimen was blood. The chain carries TRBV5-4 and TRBJ2-7; 12 nucleotides match TRBD2. This clonotype was sampled from a person aged 18 to 75 in good health. CDR3 sequence: CASSLRSSGGAYEQYF. In DNA, the CDR3 is TGTGCCAGCAGCTTGCGTTCTAGCGGGGGGGCCTACGAGCAGTACTTC. The full variable domain, rest sourced from reference TRBV5-4 and TRBJ2-7, is ETGVTQSPTHLIKTRGQQVTLRCSSQSGHNTVSWYQQALGQGPQFIFQYYREEENGRGNFPPRFSGLQFPNYSSELNVNALELDDSALYLCASSLRSSGGAYEQYFGPGTRLTVT.